The 2 T cell receptor beta chains below all came from one sample that was sequenced in a study of blood T cell repertoires in COVID-19. Clones were sequenced by immunoSEQ multiplex PCR, and TCRdb holds only the in-frame ones, with some missing. The data show approximately 230,000 clones, with over 75% seen just once and 1.5% to 2% held by the top ten. Material: PBMCs or T cells enriched from blood (not recorded which). These receptors all come from a middle-aged man who had recovered from COVID-19.

V and J are TRBV2 and TRBJ2-5; weak D call: TRBD2 (7 bases). The CDR3 sequence is 14 residues long. Trimming cost V 9 bases and J 4 bases, with 18 bases left between them. Germline lookup yields CDR1 SNHLY and CDR2 FYNNEI. CDR3 nucleotide sequence: TGTGCCAGTGGGTGGGGGGGCGATCGAGAGACCCAGTACTTC. Protein product: CASGWGGDRETQYF.

The chain is built from TRBV7-9 and TRBJ1-2, with a tentative D call TRBD1 (5 bases). The length of the CDR3 is 16 residues. Germline V gene lookup returns CDR1 SEHNR and CDR2 FQNEAQ (reference sequence). With 4 bases removed from V and 7 bases from J, the gap between germline ends came to 22 bases. CDR3 residues: CASSYWLVEGPSGYTF. For the CDR3, the DNA is TGTGCCAGCAGCTATTGGTTGGTGGAGGGGCCCAGTGGCTACACCTTC.